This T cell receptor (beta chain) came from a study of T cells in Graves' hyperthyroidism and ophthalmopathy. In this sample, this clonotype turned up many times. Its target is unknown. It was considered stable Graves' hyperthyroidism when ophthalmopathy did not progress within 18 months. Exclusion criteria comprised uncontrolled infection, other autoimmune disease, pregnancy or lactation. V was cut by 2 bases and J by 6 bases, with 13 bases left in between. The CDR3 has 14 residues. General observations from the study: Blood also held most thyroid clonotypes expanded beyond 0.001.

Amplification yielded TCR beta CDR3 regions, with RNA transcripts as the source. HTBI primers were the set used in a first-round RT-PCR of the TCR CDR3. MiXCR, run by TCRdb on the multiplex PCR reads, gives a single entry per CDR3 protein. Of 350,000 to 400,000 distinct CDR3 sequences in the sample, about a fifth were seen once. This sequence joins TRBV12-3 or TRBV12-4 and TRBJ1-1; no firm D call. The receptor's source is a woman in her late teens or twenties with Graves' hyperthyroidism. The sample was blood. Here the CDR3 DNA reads TGTGCCAGCAGTTTAACCCCCCGCAGGTCTGAAGCTTTCTTT. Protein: CASSLTPRRSEAFF.